A single sample is the source of the 15 T cell receptor beta chains below, sequenced in a study of blood T cell repertoires in COVID-19. Clones were sequenced by immunoSEQ multiplex PCR, and TCRdb holds only the in-frame ones, with some missing. The table has 30,000 or so clones, over 75% seen once. Input material: peripheral blood. The origin of the receptors is a man of 80 years or more with acute or convalescent COVID-19.

The chain links TRBV19 to TRBJ1-6; a weak D match, TRBD1 (6 bases). Germline CDR1 reads LNHDA; CDR2 reads SQIVND (reference sequence). The germline V and J ends were trimmed by 5 bases and 10 bases, with 18 bases remaining between them. CDR3 length equals 15 residues. CDR3 coding DNA: TGTGCCAGTAGTGGGGGGGCAGGGGCGTTGTCACCCCTCCACTTT. This translates into CASSGGAGALSPLHF.

This chain uses TRBV27 with TRBJ2-2; 9 bases are shared with TRBD1. Germline CDR1 is MNHEY and CDR2 is SMNVEV (reference sequence). V was pared by 4 bases and J by 6 bases, with 3 bases of the junction left unmatched. The CDR3 is made up of 14 amino acids. The chain's CDR3 is CASSWGQGPGELFF. The CDR3 bases are TGTGCCAGCAGTTGGGGACAGGGTCCCGGGGAGCTGTTTTTT.

CDR3 in DNA: TGTGCCAGCAGCGCCGGGACTACCCTGAACACCGGGGAGCTGTTTTTT. Translation gives CASSAGTTLNTGELFF. This chain uses TRBV9 with TRBJ2-2; 7 positions agree with TRBD2. Germline-derived CDR1 and CDR2 are SGDLS and YYNGEE. J lost 1 base, V lost 3 bases, and 6 bases had no gene match. CDR3 size: 16 residues.

The rearrangement uses TRBV24-1 and TRBJ1-5, with 9 bases fitting TRBD1. This CDR3 is 14 amino acids long. Losses at the gene ends were 6 bases for V and 7 bases for J; bases not matched to a gene: 6. Looked up from germline, CDR1 is KGHDR and CDR2 is SFDVKD. DNA of the CDR3: TGTGCCACCAGTCAAACAGGGGGCGGCCAGCCCCAGCATTTT. Amino acid sequence: CATSQTGGGQPQHF.

A remark on this clone: Other DNA sequences in this sample translate to the same CDR3. This sequence joins TRBV5-5 and TRBJ1-2; a weak D match, TRBD1 (5 bases). Germline CDR1 reads SGHKS; CDR2 reads YYEKEE (reference sequence). CDR3 size: 13 residues. The V end lost 4 bases, the J end lost 4 bases, and 11 bases lay between the germline ends. The CDR3 is CASSPGTVYGYTF. In DNA form, the CDR3 reads TGTGCCAGCAGCCCCGGGACTGTCTATGGCTACACCTTC.

The chain is built from TRBV24-1 and TRBJ1-5; no clear D gene. The CDR3 is made up of 14 amino acids. The V and J ends lost 2 bases and 8 bases respectively, with 12 bases between them. Looked up from germline, CDR1 is KGHDR and CDR2 is SFDVKD. CDR3 amino acids: CATSDSRGTEPQHF. CDR3 nucleotide sequence: TGTGCCACCAGTGATTCCCGGGGAACGGAGCCCCAGCATTTT.

The rearrangement uses TRBV6-1 and TRBJ1-2; TRBD1 matches 8 bases. Germline V gene lookup returns CDR1 MNHNS and CDR2 SASEGT. The J segment lost 1 base and the V segment lost 2 bases, leaving 9 bases of the junction unmatched. The CDR3 contains 17 residues. The CDR3, as DNA: TGTGCCAGCAGTGAACGACAGGGGCGAGGGAATAACTATGGCTACACCTTC. Its translation is CASSERQGRGNNYGYTF.

The chain employs TRBV19 and TRBJ2-5; D is perhaps TRBD1 (7 bases). Trimming took off 1 base at V and 5 bases at J, with 14 bases between the two ends. This CDR3 is 15 amino acids long. Germline CDR1 is LNHDA and CDR2 is SQIVND (reference sequence). CDR3: CASSIGLSGGETQYF. CDR3 in DNA: TGTGCCAGTAGTATAGGTCTTTCAGGGGGGGAGACCCAGTACTTC. Filled out from reference TRBV19 and TRBJ2-5, the complete variable domain reads DGGITQSPKYLFRKEGQNVTLSCEQNLNHDAMYWYRQDPGQGLRLIYYSQIVNDFQKGDIAEGYSVSREKKESFPLTVTSAQKNPTAFYLCASSIGLSGGETQYFGPGTRLLVL.

The chain has TRBV10-3 and TRBJ1-5, with TRBD1 matching 9 bases. The germline gives CDR1 ENHRY, CDR2 SYGVKD. The CDR3 length is 13 residues. V gave up 6 bases and J gave up 7 bases; unmatched junction bases: 4. This CDR3 reads CAISAGTGQPQHF. CDR3 DNA sequence: TGTGCCATCAGCGCCGGGACAGGGCAGCCCCAGCATTTT.

This clone has just one count. This chain joins TRBV5-1 and TRBJ2-7, with 8 bases fitting TRBD2. The V gene's germline CDR1 is SGHRS and CDR2 YFSETQ. CDR3 length: 16 residues. V lost 0 bases, J lost 0 bases, and 5 bases stayed unmatched. CDR3 coding DNA: TGCGCCAGCAGCTTGGGGAGCGGGGGCAACTCCTACGAGCAGTACTTC. Its protein is CASSLGSGGNSYEQYF.

The chain is built from TRBV11-2 and TRBJ1-2; tentatively, D is TRBD1 (6 bases). The V gene's germline CDR1 is SGHAT and CDR2 FQNNGV. Between the trimmed V and J ends, which lost 6 bases and 11 bases, there was a span of 13 bases. The CDR3 extends over 11 amino acids. CDR3 coding DNA: TGTGCCAGCAGGAGACAGGTGGATTACACCTTC. It codes for CASRRQVDYTF.

The chain employs TRBV7-2 and TRBJ1-1, with no clear D. CDR1 is SGHTA and CDR2 is FQGNSA in the germline V gene. Trimming left V 2 bases short and J 4 bases short, with 8 bases between. This CDR3 region has 13 residues. The chain's CDR3 is CASSLRGFTEAFF. For the CDR3, the DNA is TGTGCCAGCAGCTTACGCGGGTTCACTGAAGCTTTCTTT.

The CDR3 loop is CASSPKRDYYGYTF. CDR3 sequence (DNA): TGTGCCAGCTCGCCCAAGCGGGACTACTATGGCTACACCTTC. The rearrangement uses TRBV18 and TRBJ1-2; tentatively, D is TRBD1 (5 bases). The germline V gene encodes CDR1 KGHSH and CDR2 LQKENI. This CDR3 spans 14 amino acids. Between the trimmed V and J ends, which lost 6 bases and 3 bases, there was a span of 14 bases.

In this sample, this clone turned up once. This chain joins TRBV11-1 and TRBJ2-1, with a possible D match to TRBD1 (5 bases). The ends were cut back, 0 bases at V and 8 bases at J, with 14 bases in the middle. The germline V gene encodes CDR1 SGHAT and CDR2 FQDESV (reference sequence). The CDR3 loop spans 15 amino acids. This CDR3 is CASSLARGRAHEQFF. The CDR3 DNA is TGTGCCAGCAGCTTAGCCCGCGGCAGGGCCCATGAGCAGTTCTTC.

The rearrangement links TRBV5-1 to TRBJ2-1; TRBD1 agrees at 10 bases. Germline CDR1 reads SGHRS; CDR2 reads YFSETQ. The CDR3 spans 14 residues. Trimming took 3 bases from V and 8 from J; bases not matched to a gene: 5. DNA of the CDR3: TGCGCCAGCAGCTGGGACAGGGGTATCGATGAGCAGTTCTTC. It encodes CASSWDRGIDEQFF.